This section outlines one TCR beta chain sequence together with its context. Its specificity is not known. This sample is part of a study of T cell responses to AZD1222 COVID-19 vaccine. Study-wide background: Second-dose recipients at about 4 or about 12 weeks were treated as one pooled group.

The study, taken as a whole, reports: The CD4 TCRs associated with vaccination extended across spike and predominated at 160-218 and 743-854. Repertoires were sampled only after the peak T cell response.

This table comes from immunoSEQ multiplex PCR, and its TCRdb copy is limited to in-frame clones, with some not included. The profile shows 25,000 to 35,000 clones, roughly 78% of them singletons. V lost 5 bases to trimming and J lost 5 bases, with 13 bases between them. Germline CDR1 is MDHEN and CDR2 is SYDVKM. The CDR3 length is 14 residues. V usage is TRBV28 and J usage is TRBJ2-1; a weak D match, TRBD2 (6 bases). Material: peripheral blood, obtained on day 0 of AZD1222 vaccination. The receptor's source is an adult in good health. CDR3 DNA sequence: TGTGCCAGCAGTCGGGACTCATGGGACAATGAGCAGTTCTTC. Translated: CASSRDSWDNEQFF.